These T cell receptor beta chains were read from a single sample in a study of CD8+ T cells in alopecia areata. Sequencing used immunoSEQ multiplex PCR; TCRdb keeps in-frame clones, though not all of them. The table records over 85,000 clones, approximately 66% of them present only once. The sample was CD8+ T cells sorted from blood, taken at week 4, from a patient treated with tofacitinib. These receptors originate from a human donor with alopecia areata. CDR3s include the opening cysteine and the closing phenylalanine or tryptophan. The D gene is left open where the match is weak. Clone size appears in some rows only: once, few, many, or a class for an expanded clone.

j_gene	d_gene	abundance	v_gene	CDR3nt	CDR3aa
TRBJ1-5	NA	NA	TRBV7-2	TGTGCCAGCAGCCCGGAATACGGGCAGGACGGACAGCCCCAGCATTTT	CASSPEYGQDGQPQHF
TRBJ2-1	NA	NA	TRBV27	TGTGCCAGCAGTTTATGGGCCCGACCAGGGGAGCAGTTCTTC	CASSLWARPGEQFF
TRBJ1-1	NA	NA	TRBV27	TGTGCCAGCCGGAAAGGGGGCACTGAAGCTTTCTTT	CASRKGGTEAFF
TRBJ2-5	NA	once	TRBV7-8	TGTGCCAGCGCACAGACCCAGTACTTC	CASAQTQYF
TRBJ1-2	NA	few	TRBV27	TGTGCCAGCAGCATGGGGGACACAGCTAACTATGGCTACACCTTC	CASSMGDTANYGYTF
TRBJ2-7	NA	NA	TRBV4-1	TGCGCCAGCAGCCGCTCGGGACGGTCCTACGAGCAGTACTTC	CASSRSGRSYEQYF
TRBJ2-2	TRBD1	few	TRBV6-5	TGTGCCAGCACTGCTGGACAGGCGGATGTCGGGGAGCTGTTTTTT	CASTAGQADVGELFF
TRBJ1-2	TRBD1	NA	TRBV4-1	TGCGCCAGCAGCCAAGTGGGACAGTCGGCTGGCTACACCTTC	CASSQVGQSAGYTF
TRBJ1-2	TRBD1	NA	TRBV29-1	TGCAGCGTTGTGACAGGGGAGGACTATGGCTACACCTTC	CSVVTGEDYGYTF
TRBJ2-1	TRBD2	NA	TRBV7-2	TGTGCCAGCAGCTCGCTAGCGGGGGCGGGCAATGAGCAGTTCTTC	CASSSLAGAGNEQFF
TRBJ2-7	TRBD1	few	TRBV5-1	TGCGCCAGCAGCGACGGGACAGGGTTTTACGAGCAGTACTTC	CASSDGTGFYEQYF
TRBJ2-4	NA	NA	TRBV7-9	TGTGCCAGCAGCTCAGGTGGATTGGGCAAAAACATTCAGTACTTC	CASSSGGLGKNIQYF
TRBJ2-5	NA	NA	TRBV7-9	TGTGCCAGCAGCGCGGGACAGCAAGAGACCCAGTACTTC	CASSAGQQETQYF
TRBJ1-5	NA	NA	TRBV27	TGTGCCAGCAGCCCCGGGGGGGTTGGCTATCAGCCCCAGCATTTT	CASSPGGVGYQPQHF
TRBJ2-7	NA	NA	TRBV9	TGTGCCAGCAGCGTAGGAGCCTACGACTCCTACGAGCAGTACTTC	CASSVGAYDSYEQYF
TRBJ2-1	NA	NA	TRBV5-1	TGCGCCAGCAGCTTGGAGACTAGATACAATGAGCAGTTCTTC	CASSLETRYNEQFF
TRBJ2-7	TRBD2	NA	TRBV5-4	TGTGCCAGCAGCCTCGGGACTAGCGGCTACGAGCAGTACTTC	CASSLGTSGYEQYF
TRBJ2-7	TRBD1	NA	TRBV7-9	TGTGCCAGCAACAATCCTGGACAGGGGGCTAACGAGCAGTACTTC	CASNNPGQGANEQYF
TRBJ1-3	NA	few	TRBV29-1	TGCAGCGTTGAAGATATGCAGGGGACTGGAAACACCATATATTTT	CSVEDMQGTGNTIYF
TRBJ1-5	NA	NA	TRBV4-1	TGCGCCAGCAGCCAAGGGAGTGTTTCGAATCAGCCCCAGCATTTT	CASSQGSVSNQPQHF
TRBJ1-5	TRBD1	NA	TRBV5-6	TGTGCCAGCAGCCAAGGACAGGTTAGCAATCAGCCCCAGCATTTT	CASSQGQVSNQPQHF
TRBJ1-2	TRBD1	few	TRBV12-5	TGTGCTAGTGGTCCCGGGACAGGGGGCTATGGCTACACCTTC	CASGPGTGGYGYTF
TRBJ2-7	TRBD1	NA	TRBV29-1	TGCAGCGTTGAAGGGACAGGGTACGAGCAGTACTTC	CSVEGTGYEQYF
TRBJ1-2	NA	few	TRBV5-1	TGCGCCAGCAGCTTGGACAGGGTGTCCTATGGCTACACCTTC	CASSLDRVSYGYTF
TRBJ2-2	NA	NA	TRBV30	TGTGCCTTAACCCGCACCGGGGAGCTGTTTTTT	CALTRTGELFF
TRBJ1-3	NA	NA	TRBV2	TGTGCCAGCAATCGGGGTTCTGGAAACACCATATATTTT	CASNRGSGNTIYF
TRBJ1-1	NA	few	TRBV6-1	TGTGCCAGCAGTGAGTTGGGGGGGCGCAAATCCACTGAAGCTTTCTTT	CASSELGGRKSTEAFF